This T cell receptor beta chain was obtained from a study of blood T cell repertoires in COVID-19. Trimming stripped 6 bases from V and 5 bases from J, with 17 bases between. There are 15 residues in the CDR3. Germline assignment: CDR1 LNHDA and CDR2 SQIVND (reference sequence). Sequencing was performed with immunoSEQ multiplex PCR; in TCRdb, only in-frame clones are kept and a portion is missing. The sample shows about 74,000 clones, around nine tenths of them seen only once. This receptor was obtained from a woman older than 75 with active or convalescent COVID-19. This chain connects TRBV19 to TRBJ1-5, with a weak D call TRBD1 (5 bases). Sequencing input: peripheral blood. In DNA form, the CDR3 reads TGTGCCAGTAGCTCGCCTCCAACGGGGGATCAGCCCCAGCATTTT. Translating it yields CASSSPPTGDQPQHF.